The entry below gives a single T cell receptor beta chain sequence along with its context. This clonotype was counted a few times. The antigen it recognizes is unknown. Qualities for individual bases were not recorded, and no much larger clone is one base off. In the paper's terms, the time point label means: approximately 45 days after influenza vaccine administration. Receptor libraries were prepared by RT-PCR. Sequencing instrument: Illumina HiSeq 2500. TCRdb reworked the public reads: Q25 trimming with fastp, MiXCR clone assembly, productive beta chains retained. Rows merge per CDR3 protein into single entries with the most common DNA and genes. The sample table shows more than 400,000 distinct CDR3 sequences, and 10% to 11% are seen once. The top ten clonotypes cover about an eighth of the sample. CDR1 and CDR2 (SGHTA, FQGNSA) derive from the germline V gene. Cut back by 6 bases and 0 bases, the V and J ends lie 14 bases apart. Taken from cysteine to phenylalanine, the CDR3 has 15 residues. Only CDR3 DNA remains: 45 bases, in frame from the first base.

The source of the sample is a study of response to subunit inactivated influenza vaccine (dated by TCRdb to 2017 to 2018). Study-wide context: To follow how T cells responded to a trivalent subunit inactivated influenza vaccine, the researchers relied on deep quantitative profiling of the T cell receptor repertoire. The full study reports these points: The authors suggested that each seasonal influenza vaccination may recruit only a limited number of new T cells.

The TCR sequence derives from a man in his forties or fifties who received an inactivated influenza vaccine. Donor details come from another sample of the same person, matched by shared clones. The source was PBMCs from blood, collected roughly 6 weeks after vaccination. The receptor chain draws on TRBV7-2 and TRBJ1-1; TRBD1 is a possible D gene, resting on 5 matching bases. The bases read TGTGCCAGCAGTTCCGGGACCCACATGAACACTGAAGCTTTCTTT. It specifies CASSSGTHMNTEAFF.